The sequence of this T cell receptor (beta chain) was determined in a study of blood T cell repertoires in COVID-19. Study overall: Acute and convalescent COVID-19 samples came from the United States, Italy and Spain. The cDNA or gDNA used as material had been derived from T cells, B-cell-depleted T cells, or PBMCs.

Trimming at V came to 6 bases and at J to 7 bases, leaving 3 bases not matched to a gene. The CDR3 extends over 12 amino acids. In the original processing: Cell counts per sample came from amplifying reference gene primers. Produced via immunoSEQ multiplex PCR; TCRdb's table is partial and in-frame only. The V and J calls and clone size come from that table; D and trimming were worked out from the DNA. The sample shows about 250,000 clones, around nine tenths of them seen only once. The chain joins TRBV12-3 or TRBV12-4 to TRBJ1-5; 7 bases line up with TRBD1. The source material was peripheral blood. This TCR came from a man in his thirties or forties with acute or convalescent COVID-19. CDR3 bases: TGTGCCAGCAGCCAGACAGGGCAGCCCCAGCATTTT. Protein sequence: CASSQTGQPQHF.